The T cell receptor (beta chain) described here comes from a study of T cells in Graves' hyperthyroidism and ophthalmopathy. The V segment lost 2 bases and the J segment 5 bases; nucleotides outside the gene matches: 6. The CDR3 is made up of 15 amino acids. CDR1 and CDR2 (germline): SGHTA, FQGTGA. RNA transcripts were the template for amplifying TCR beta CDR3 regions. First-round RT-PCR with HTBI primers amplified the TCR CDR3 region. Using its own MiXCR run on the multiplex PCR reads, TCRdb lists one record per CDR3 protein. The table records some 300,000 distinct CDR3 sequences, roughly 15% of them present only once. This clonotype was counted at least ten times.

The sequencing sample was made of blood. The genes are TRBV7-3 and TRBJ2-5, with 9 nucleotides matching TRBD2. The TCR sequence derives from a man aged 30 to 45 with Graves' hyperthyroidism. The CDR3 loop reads CASSLAGGPIETQYF. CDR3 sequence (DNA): TGTGCCAGCAGCTTAGCGGGAGGGCCAATTGAGACCCAGTACTTC.